The 4 T cell receptor beta chains presented below share a single source sample, sequenced in a study of blood T cell repertoires in COVID-19. Assay: immunoSEQ multiplex PCR; the TCRdb copy retains only in-frame clones and omits some. Among more than 95,000 clones listed, 70% to 85% were seen once. Input material: peripheral blood. These receptors were collected from a man between 70 and 80 years old with active or convalescent COVID-19.

The CDR3: CASKWDRGSTEAFF. DNA of the CDR3: TGTGCCAGCAAGTGGGACAGGGGCTCCACTGAAGCTTTCTTT. V is TRBV6-6 and J is TRBJ1-1, with 10 positions matching TRBD1. Germline V gene data show CDR1 as MNHNY and CDR2 as SVGAGI (reference sequence). Trimming at V came to 7 bases and at J to 4 bases, leaving 6 bases not matched to a gene. The CDR3 consists of 14 residues.

The chain joins TRBV2 to TRBJ1-3; no clear D gene. Per germline, CDR1 SNHLY and CDR2 FYNNEI. Trimming removed 6 bases at V and 1 base at J, with 10 bases between. The CDR3 covers 14 residues. The CDR3 sequence: CASRATVSGNTIYF. The CDR3 region has the DNA TGTGCCAGCAGAGCCACAGTTTCTGGAAACACCATATATTTT.

The chain couples TRBV5-1 to TRBJ2-1; D gene ambiguous. CDR3 size: 12 residues. In germline, CDR1 is SGHRS, CDR2 YFSETQ. Trimming shortened V by 0 bases and J by 13 bases, and 11 bases separated the two germline ends. DNA for the CDR3: TGCGCCAGCAGCTTGGACGGGTCGGATCAGTTCTTC. Its protein is CASSLDGSDQFF.

This chain uses TRBV27 with TRBJ1-5; TRBD1 matches at 9 bases. Germline loops: CDR1 MNHEY, CDR2 SMNVEV (reference sequence). This CDR3 region has 17 residues. V lost 2 bases and J lost 3; bases outside the gene matches: 8. The CDR3 DNA is TGTGCCAGCAGTTTAGAAGGATACAGGGGGCCCAATCAGCCCCAGCATTTT. It is translated as CASSLEGYRGPNQPQHF.